The T cell receptor beta chain under discussion was sequenced for a study of neoadjuvant nivolumab and ipilimumab in lung cancer. Some clones are missing from TCRdb's copy, which holds only in-frame ones; the method was immunoSEQ multiplex PCR. The sample lists about 13,000 clones, approximately 95% occurring once. As concerns this clone: Its antigen remains unidentified.

Germline V gene lookup returns CDR1 SEHNR and CDR2 FQNEAQ (reference sequence). V was cut by 4 bases and J by 16 bases, with 23 bases left in between. The CDR3 spans 14 residues. Regarding the study as a whole: Only a small number of samples underwent TCR sequencing. TCR clonality did not significantly correlate with pathologic tumor regression. From pretherapy to surgery, tumor richness and clonality rose with dual therapy.

The TCR sequence derives from an adult with non-small cell lung cancer. This sample comprised peripheral blood, obtained after neoadjuvant nivolumab, alone or with ipilimumab, at or shortly before surgery. V and J are TRBV7-9 and TRBJ2-1; D call uncertain. The CDR3 spells CASSSTLNEERPFF. CDR3 coding DNA: TGTGCCAGCAGCTCCACTCTAAACGAGGAGAGGCCTTTCTTC.